This T cell receptor beta chain was documented in a study of CD8 T cells in ankylosing spondylitis. Using its own MiXCR run on the 5' RACE reads, TCRdb lists one record per CDR3 protein. The table lists some 290,000 distinct CDR3 sequences, 15% to 25% of them singletons, with less than 9.5% in the top ten. This clonotype was detected a few times. The CDR3 runs to 14 residues. Germline V gene sequence: CDR1 MNHEY, CDR2 SMNVEV (reference sequence). V was cut by 2 bases and J by 6 bases, with 10 bases left in between. What was sequenced was blood, either unsorted or a sorted T cell fraction (not recorded which). The chain is built from TRBV27 and TRBJ2-2; no clear D. The origin of this receptor is a male donor with ankylosing spondylitis or in good health (not recorded which). The CDR3, as DNA: TGTGCCAGCAGTTTAGACTCGTGGGCCGGGGAGCTGTTTTTT. Encoded protein: CASSLDSWAGELFF.